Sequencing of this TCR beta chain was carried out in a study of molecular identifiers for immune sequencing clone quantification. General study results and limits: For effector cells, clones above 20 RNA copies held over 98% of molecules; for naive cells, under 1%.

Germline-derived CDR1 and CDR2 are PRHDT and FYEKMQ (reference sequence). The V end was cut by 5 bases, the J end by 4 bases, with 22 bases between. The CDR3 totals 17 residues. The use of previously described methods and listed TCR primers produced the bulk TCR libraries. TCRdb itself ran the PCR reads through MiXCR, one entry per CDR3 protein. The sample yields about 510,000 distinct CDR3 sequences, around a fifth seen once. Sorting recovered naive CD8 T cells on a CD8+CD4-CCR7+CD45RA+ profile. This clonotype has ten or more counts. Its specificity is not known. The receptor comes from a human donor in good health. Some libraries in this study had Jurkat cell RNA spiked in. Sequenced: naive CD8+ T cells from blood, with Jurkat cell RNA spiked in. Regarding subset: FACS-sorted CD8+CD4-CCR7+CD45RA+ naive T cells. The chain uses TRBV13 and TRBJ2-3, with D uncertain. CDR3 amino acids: CASSPTTGSLTADTQYF. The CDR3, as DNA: TGTGCCAGCAGCCCAACAACCGGGTCCCTAACAGCAGATACGCAGTATTTT.